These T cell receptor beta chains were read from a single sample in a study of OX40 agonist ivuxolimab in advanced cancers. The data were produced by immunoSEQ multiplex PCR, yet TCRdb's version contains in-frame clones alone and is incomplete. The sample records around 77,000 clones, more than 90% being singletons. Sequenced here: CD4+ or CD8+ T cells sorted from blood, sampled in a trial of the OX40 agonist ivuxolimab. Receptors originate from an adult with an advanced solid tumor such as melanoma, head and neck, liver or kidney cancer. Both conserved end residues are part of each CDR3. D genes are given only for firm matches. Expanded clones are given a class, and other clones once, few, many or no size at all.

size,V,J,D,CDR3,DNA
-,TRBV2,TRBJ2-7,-,CASMPPRGAGRSEQYF,TGTGCCAGCATGCCCCCGAGAGGGGCAGGGCGTTCGGAGCAGTACTTC
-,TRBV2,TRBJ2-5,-,CASSVEVGEQYF,TGTGCCAGCAGTGTGGAGGTGGGGGAGCAGTACTTC
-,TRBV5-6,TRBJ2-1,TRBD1,CASSSGTGLGDEQFF,TGTGCCAGCAGCTCCGGGACAGGGCTTGGGGATGAGCAGTTCTTC
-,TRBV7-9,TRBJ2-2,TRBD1,CASSQGTGGTGELFF,TGTGCCAGCAGCCAAGGGACAGGGGGCACCGGGGAGCTGTTTTTT
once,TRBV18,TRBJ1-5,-,CASSRTTGFQPQHF,TGTGCCAGCTCCCGAACAACAGGGTTTCAGCCCCAGCATTTT
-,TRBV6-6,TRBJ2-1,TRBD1,CASSEGQGAYNEQFF,TGTGCCAGCAGTGAGGGACAGGGGGCTTACAATGAGCAGTTCTTC
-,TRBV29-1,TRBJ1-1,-,CSVELGQAFF,TGCAGCGTTGAGCTGGGACAAGCTTTCTTT
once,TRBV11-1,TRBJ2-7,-,CASSLDRSYEQYF,TGTGCCAGCAGCTTAGACAGGTCCTACGAGCAGTACTTC
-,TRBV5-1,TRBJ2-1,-,CASSLGQGGNEQFF,TGCGCCAGCAGCTTGGGGCAGGGAGGCAATGAGCAGTTCTTC
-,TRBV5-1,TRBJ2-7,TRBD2,CASGTSGAYEQYF,TGCGCCAGCGGGACTAGCGGAGCCTACGAGCAGTACTTC
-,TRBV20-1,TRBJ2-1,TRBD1,CRPDRGFF,TGCAGACCGGACAGGGGGTTCTTC
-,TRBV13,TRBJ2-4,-,CASSFWVGGGKNIQYF,TGTGCCAGCAGCTTCTGGGTAGGGGGAGGCAAAAACATTCAGTACTTC
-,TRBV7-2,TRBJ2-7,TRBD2,CASSLGGARAYEQYF,TGTGCCAGCAGCTTGGGAGGGGCCAGGGCGTACGAGCAGTACTTC
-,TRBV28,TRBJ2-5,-,CASCLGPEGTQYF,TGTGCCAGCTGTTTAGGGCCCGAAGGGACCCAGTACTTC
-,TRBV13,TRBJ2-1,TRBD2,CASSLGTSGSLANEQFF,TGTGCCAGCAGCTTAGGGACTAGCGGGAGTCTAGCAAATGAGCAGTTCTTC
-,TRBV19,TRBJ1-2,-,CASSQTWGYGYTF,TGTGCCAGTAGCCAAACCTGGGGCTATGGCTACACCTTC
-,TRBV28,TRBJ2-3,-,CATQERGRGTDTQYF,TGTGCCACCCAAGAAAGGGGGAGAGGCACAGATACGCAGTATTTT
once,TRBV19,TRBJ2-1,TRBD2,CASTPGLVDYNEQFF,TGTGCCAGTACCCCGGGACTAGTTGATTACAATGAGCAGTTCTTC
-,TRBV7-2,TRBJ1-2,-,CASSLTRGYGYTF,TGTGCCAGCAGTCTGACACGGGGTTATGGCTACACCTTC
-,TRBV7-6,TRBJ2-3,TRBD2,CASSPPGLAGGFTDTQYF,TGTGCCAGCAGCCCTCCGGGACTAGCGGGAGGGTTCACAGATACGCAGTATTTT